This T cell receptor beta chain is drawn from a study of blood T cell repertoires in COVID-19. Here immunoSEQ multiplex PCR was the method, and the copy in TCRdb shows in-frame clones only, minus some. Here the sample spans some 190,000 clones, 84% being singletons. This TCR came from a woman aged 70-85 years with active or convalescent COVID-19. Sequenced material: peripheral blood.

The CDR3 bases are TGTGCCAGCAGCGGAGGACTAGCGGAGCGGGATACGCAGTATTTT. It is translated as CASSGGLAERDTQYF. V is TRBV9 and J is TRBJ2-3; 10 bases map to TRBD2. This CDR3 has 15 amino acids. The V segment lost 3 bases and the J segment 6 bases; nucleotides outside the gene matches: 7. Germline lookup yields CDR1 SGDLS and CDR2 YYNGEE.